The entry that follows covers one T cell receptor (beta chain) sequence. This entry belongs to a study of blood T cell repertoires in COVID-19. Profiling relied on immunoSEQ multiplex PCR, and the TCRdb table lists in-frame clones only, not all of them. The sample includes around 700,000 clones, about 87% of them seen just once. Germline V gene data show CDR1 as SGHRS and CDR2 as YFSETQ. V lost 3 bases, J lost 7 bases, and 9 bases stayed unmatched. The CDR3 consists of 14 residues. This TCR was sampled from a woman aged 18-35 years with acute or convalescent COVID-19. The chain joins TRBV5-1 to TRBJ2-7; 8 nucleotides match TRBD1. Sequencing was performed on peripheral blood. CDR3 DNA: TGCGCCAGCAGCTCAGGACAGGGATCGGGTGAGCAGTACTTC. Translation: CASSSGQGSGEQYF.